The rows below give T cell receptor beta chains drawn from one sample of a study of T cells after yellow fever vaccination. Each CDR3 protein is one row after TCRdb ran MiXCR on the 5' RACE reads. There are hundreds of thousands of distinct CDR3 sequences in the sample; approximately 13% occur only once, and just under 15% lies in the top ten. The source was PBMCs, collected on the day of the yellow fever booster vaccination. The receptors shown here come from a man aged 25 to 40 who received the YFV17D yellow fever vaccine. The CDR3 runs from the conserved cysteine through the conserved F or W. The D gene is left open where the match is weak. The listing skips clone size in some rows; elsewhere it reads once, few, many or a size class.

CDR3: CASSRGGAGVGEQYF
DNA: TGTGCCAGCAGTCGGGGGGGGGCAGGAGTAGGAGAGCAGTACTTC
size: few
D: TRBD2
V: TRBV6-1
J: TRBJ2-7

CDR3: CSALPAGTDTQYF
DNA: TGCAGTGCCCTACCAGCGGGAACAGATACGCAGTATTTT
size: many
D: TRBD2
V: TRBV20-1
J: TRBJ2-3

CDR3: CASSLSPASGSEQETQYF
DNA: TGTGCCAGCAGCTTGTCGCCGGCTAGCGGGAGCGAACAAGAGACCCAGTACTTC
size: NA
D: TRBD2
V: TRBV11-1
J: TRBJ2-5

CDR3: CASSRLFGSSGSPVETQYF
DNA: TGTGCCAGCAGTCGTCTTTTCGGGTCTAGCGGGAGTCCGGTAGAGACCCAGTACTTC
size: NA
D: TRBD2
V: TRBV11-2
J: TRBJ2-5

CDR3: CASSLTHTEQFF
DNA: TGTGCCAGCAGCTTAACGCATACTGAGCAGTTCTTC
size: NA
D: NA
V: TRBV7-2
J: TRBJ2-1

CDR3: CAISAGLAVLETQYF
DNA: TGTGCCATCAGTGCGGGACTAGCGGTTCTTGAGACCCAGTACTTC
size: many
D: TRBD2
V: TRBV10-3
J: TRBJ2-5

CDR3: CASRRTSGPAAFNTTNEQYF
DNA: TGTGCCAGCCGCCGGACTAGCGGACCAGCCGCGTTCAATACTACGAACGAGCAGTACTTC
size: NA
D: TRBD2
V: TRBV9
J: TRBJ2-7

CDR3: CASSYRQGRTNAGEQFF
DNA: TGTGCCAGCAGTTACAGGCAGGGGAGAACCAATGCCGGGGAGCAGTTCTTC
size: few
D: NA
V: TRBV6-2/TRBV6-3
J: TRBJ2-1

CDR3: CASSQGQVNTEAFF
DNA: TGCGCCAGCAGCCAAGGACAGGTGAACACTGAAGCTTTCTTT
size: few
D: NA
V: TRBV4-3
J: TRBJ1-1

CDR3: CSASPASSRSYTGELFF
DNA: TGCAGTGCTAGCCCTGCGTCGAGTCGGTCGTACACCGGGGAGCTGTTTTTT
size: NA
D: NA
V: TRBV20-1
J: TRBJ2-2

CDR3: CASSGSTYNEQFF
DNA: TGTGCCAGCAGCGGGAGTACCTACAATGAGCAGTTCTTC
size: few
D: NA
V: TRBV6-2/TRBV6-3
J: TRBJ2-1